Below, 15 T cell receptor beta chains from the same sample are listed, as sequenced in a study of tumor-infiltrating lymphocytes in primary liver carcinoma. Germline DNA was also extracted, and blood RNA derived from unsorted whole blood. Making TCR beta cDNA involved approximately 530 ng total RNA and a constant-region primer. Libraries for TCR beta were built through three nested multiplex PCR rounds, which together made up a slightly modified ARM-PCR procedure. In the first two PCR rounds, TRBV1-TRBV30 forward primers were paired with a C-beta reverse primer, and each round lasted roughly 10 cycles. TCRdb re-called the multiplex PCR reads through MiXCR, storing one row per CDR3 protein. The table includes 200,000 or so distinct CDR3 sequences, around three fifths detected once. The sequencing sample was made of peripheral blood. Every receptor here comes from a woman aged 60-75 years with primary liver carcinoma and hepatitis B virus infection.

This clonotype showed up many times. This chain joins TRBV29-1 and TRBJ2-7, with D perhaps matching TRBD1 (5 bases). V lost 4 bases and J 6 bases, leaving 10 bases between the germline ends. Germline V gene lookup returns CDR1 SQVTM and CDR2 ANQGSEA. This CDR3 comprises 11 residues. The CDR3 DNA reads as TGCAGCGTTGGGCAGGGCGGCGAGCAGTACTTC. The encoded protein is CSVGQGGEQYF.

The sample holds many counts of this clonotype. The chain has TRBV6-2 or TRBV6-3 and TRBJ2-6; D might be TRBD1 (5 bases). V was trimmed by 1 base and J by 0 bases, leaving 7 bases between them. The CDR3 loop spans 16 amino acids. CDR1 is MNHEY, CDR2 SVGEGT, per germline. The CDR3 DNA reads TGTGCCAGCAGTTACTGGGGCCGCTCTGGGGCCAACGTCCTGACTTTC. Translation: CASSYWGRSGANVLTF.

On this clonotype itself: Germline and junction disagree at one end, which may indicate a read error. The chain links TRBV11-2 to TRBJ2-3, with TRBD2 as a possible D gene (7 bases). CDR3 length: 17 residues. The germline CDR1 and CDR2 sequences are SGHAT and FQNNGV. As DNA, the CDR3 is TGTGCCTGCAGTTTAGGGGGACTAACGTACACGTCGGATACGCAGTATTTT. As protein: CACSLGGLTYTSDTQYF. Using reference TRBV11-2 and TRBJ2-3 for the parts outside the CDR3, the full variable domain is EAGVAQSPRYKIIEKRQSVAFWCNPISGHATLYWYQQILGQGPKLLIQFQNNGVVDDSQLPKDRFSAERLKGVDSTLKIQPAKLEDSAVYLCACSLGGLTYTSDTQYFGPGTRLTVL.

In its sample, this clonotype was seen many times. The CDR3 is CASSLVGGGDTEAFF. The CDR3 nucleotides are TGTGCCAGCAGTTTAGTTGGGGGAGGGGACACTGAAGCTTTCTTT. This chain connects TRBV12-3 or TRBV12-4 to TRBJ1-1; tentative D call: TRBD1 (5 bases). The ends were cut back, 1 base at V and 3 bases at J, with 12 bases in the middle. This CDR3 spans 15 amino acids.

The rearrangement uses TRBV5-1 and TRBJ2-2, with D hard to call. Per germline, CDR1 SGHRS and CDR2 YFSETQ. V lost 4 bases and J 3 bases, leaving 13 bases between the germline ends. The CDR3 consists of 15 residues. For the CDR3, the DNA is TGCGCCAGCAGCAGGCAGTGGGCGGACACCGGGGAGCTGTTTTTT. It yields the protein CASSRQWADTGELFF.

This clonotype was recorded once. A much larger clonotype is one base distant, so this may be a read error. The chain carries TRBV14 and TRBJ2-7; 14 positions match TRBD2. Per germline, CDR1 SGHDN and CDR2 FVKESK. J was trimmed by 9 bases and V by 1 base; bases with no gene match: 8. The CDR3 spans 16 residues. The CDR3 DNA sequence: TGTGCCAGCAGCCAAGTATGGACTAGCGGGAGGCTCGGGCAGTACTTC. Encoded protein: CASSQVWTSGRLGQYF.

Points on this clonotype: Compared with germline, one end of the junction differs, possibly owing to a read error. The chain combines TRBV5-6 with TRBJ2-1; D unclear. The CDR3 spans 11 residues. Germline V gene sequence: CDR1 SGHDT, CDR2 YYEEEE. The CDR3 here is CASSLVSEQFF. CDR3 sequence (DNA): TGTGCCAGCAGCTTGGTGAGTGAGCAATTCTTC.

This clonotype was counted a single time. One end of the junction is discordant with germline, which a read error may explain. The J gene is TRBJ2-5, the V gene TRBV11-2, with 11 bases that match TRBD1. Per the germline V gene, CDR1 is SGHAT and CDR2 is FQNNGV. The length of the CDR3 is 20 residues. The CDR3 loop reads CVSSWGQGVVVGGRQETQYF. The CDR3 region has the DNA TGTGTCAGCAGCTGGGGACAGGGGGTTGTAGTCGGGGGAAGACAAGAGACCCAGTACTTC.

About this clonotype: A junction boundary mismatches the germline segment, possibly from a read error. CDR3 in DNA: TGTGTCAGCGGCCCAACCAGGGGACTAGTTTCCTACGAGCAGTACTTC. Translation: CVSGPTRGLVSYEQYF. The chain has TRBV11-1 and TRBJ2-7, with 8 positions matching TRBD2. This CDR3 comprises 16 residues. CDR1 is SGHAT and CDR2 is FQDESV in the germline V gene (reference sequence).

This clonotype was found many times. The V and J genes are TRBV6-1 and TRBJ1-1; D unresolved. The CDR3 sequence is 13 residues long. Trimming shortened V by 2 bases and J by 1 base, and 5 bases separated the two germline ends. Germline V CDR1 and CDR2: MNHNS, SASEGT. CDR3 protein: CASSEYGNTEAFF. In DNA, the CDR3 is TGTGCCAGCAGTGAATACGGGAACACTGAAGCTTTCTTT.

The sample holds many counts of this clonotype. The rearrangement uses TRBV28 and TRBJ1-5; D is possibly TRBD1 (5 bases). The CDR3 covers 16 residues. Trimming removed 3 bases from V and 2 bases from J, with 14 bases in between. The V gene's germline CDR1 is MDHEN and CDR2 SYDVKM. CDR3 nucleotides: TGTGCCAGCAGTTTCCGAGGGGACTGGGGCAATCAGCCCCAGCATTTT. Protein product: CASSFRGDWGNQPQHF.

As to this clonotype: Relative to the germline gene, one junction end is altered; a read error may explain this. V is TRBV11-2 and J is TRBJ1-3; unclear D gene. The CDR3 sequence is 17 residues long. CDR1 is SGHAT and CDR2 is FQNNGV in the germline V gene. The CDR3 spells CASSFFKSTRSGNTINF. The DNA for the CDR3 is TGTGCCAGCAGCTTTTTTAAGTCTACTCGCTCTGGAAACACCATAAATTTT. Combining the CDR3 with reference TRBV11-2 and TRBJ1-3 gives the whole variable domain EAGVAQSPRYKIIEKRQSVAFWCNPISGHATLYWYQQILGQGPKLLIQFQNNGVVDDSQLPKDRFSAERLKGVDSTLKIQPAKLEDSAVYLCASSFFKSTRSGNTINFGEGSWLTVV.

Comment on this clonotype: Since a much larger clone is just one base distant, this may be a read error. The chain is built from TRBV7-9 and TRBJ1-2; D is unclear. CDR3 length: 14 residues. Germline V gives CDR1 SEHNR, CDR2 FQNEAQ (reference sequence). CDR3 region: CASSLEGSNYGYAF. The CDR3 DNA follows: TGTGCCAGCAGCTTAGAGGGCAGTAACTATGGCTACGCCTTC.

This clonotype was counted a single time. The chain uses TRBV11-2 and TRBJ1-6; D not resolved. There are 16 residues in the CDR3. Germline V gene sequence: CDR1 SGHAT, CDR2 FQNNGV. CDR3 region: CVTSITGDGYNSPLHF. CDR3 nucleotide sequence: TGTGTCACCAGCATTACTGGCGACGGGTATAATTCACCCCTCCACTTT.

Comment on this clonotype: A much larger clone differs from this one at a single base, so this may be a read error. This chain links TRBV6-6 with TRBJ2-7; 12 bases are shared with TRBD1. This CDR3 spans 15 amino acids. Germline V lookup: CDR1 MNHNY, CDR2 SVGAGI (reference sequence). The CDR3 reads CAGSYSGTGGSEQYF. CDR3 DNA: TGTGCCGGCAGTTACTCTGGGACAGGGGGCTCCGAGCAGTACTTC.